These 10 T cell receptor beta chains were sequenced from one sample in a study of shared clonotypes between healthy human individuals. The repertoire was sequenced with immunoSEQ multiplex PCR; TCRdb's copy has only in-frame clones and lacks some. The table includes millions of clones, around 93% detected once. It was CD45RO-negative cells, positively selected for CCR7, that made up naive CD8 cells, with terminally differentiated effector memory CD45RA+ cells excluded. The sequenced sample was naive CD8+ T cells from PBMCs. The receptors stem from a man aged 18 to 30 in good health. Some clones in this sample may be carry-over from other donors' samples.

This clone was seen only once. The chain links TRBV7-7 to TRBJ2-5; D ambiguous. Germline V gene sequence: CDR1 SSHAT, CDR2 FNYEAQ (reference sequence). The CDR3 is 13 residues long. V was clipped by 2 bases and J by 5 bases, with 9 bases between them. The CDR3 sequence is CASSLNVGETQYF. For the CDR3, the DNA is TGTGCCAGCAGCTTAAATGTAGGCGAGACCCAGTACTTC. Using reference TRBV7-7 and TRBJ2-5 for the parts outside the CDR3, the full variable domain is GAGVSQSPRYKVTKRGQDVTLRCDPISSHATLYWYQQALGQGPEFLTYFNYEAQPDKSGLPSDRFSAERPEGSISTLTIQRTEQRDSAMYRCASSLNVGETQYFGPGTRLLVL.

In nucleotides, the CDR3 is TGTGCCAGCAGCCATGGGACGATGGTGCAGTACTTC. It specifies CASSHGTMVQYF. The chain combines TRBV5-6 with TRBJ2-7; D tentatively fits TRBD1 or TRBD2 (5 bases each). With 4 bases removed from V and 9 bases from J, the gap between germline ends came to 14 bases. Germline lookup yields CDR1 SGHDT and CDR2 YYEEEE. The CDR3 runs to 12 residues.

This chain uses TRBV6-5 with TRBJ1-5; D is perhaps TRBD1 (5 bases). The CDR3 runs to 13 residues. V lost 4 bases to trimming and J lost 13 bases, with 17 bases between them. CDR1 and CDR2 from the germline V gene are MNHEY and SVGAGI. CDR3 DNA sequence: TGTGCCAGCAGTTCAATCGACAGATCGACACAGCATTTT. It is translated as CASSSIDRSTQHF.

The chain has TRBV28 and TRBJ1-2, with 11 bases matching TRBD1. This CDR3 is built from 16 residues. Germline CDR1 is MDHEN and CDR2 is SYDVKM. The junction had 10 bases not matched to a gene; V was cut back by 5 bases and J by 5 bases. The CDR3 region has the DNA TGTGCCAGCAGTCTGTTAAGGACAGGGGGCGCTTATGGCTACACCTTC. Residues: CASSLLRTGGAYGYTF.

The chain carries TRBV4-1 and TRBJ2-5; D is unclear. The CDR3 covers 15 residues. Trimming removed 4 bases from V and 6 bases from J, with 18 bases in between. The germline V gene has CDR1 MGHRA and CDR2 YSYEKL. CDR3 sequence (DNA): TGCGCCAGCAGCCCCGACCCGCGTCCAATCCAGACCCAGTACTTC. The encoded protein is CASSPDPRPIQTQYF.

V gene TRBV9 combines with J gene TRBJ2-7; perhaps TRBD2 as D (6 bases). V shed 0 bases and J shed 5 bases, with 15 bases lying between them. This CDR3 is built from 15 residues. Germline CDR1 and CDR2: SGDLS and YYNGEE. CDR3 nucleotides: TGTGCCAGCAGCGTAGATTGGCGGGGTATAAACGAGCAGTACTTC. It codes for CASSVDWRGINEQYF.

The chain uses TRBV29-1 and TRBJ1-1; D gene unclear. Germline loops: CDR1 SQVTM, CDR2 ANQGSEA. Trimming took 0 bases from V and 1 from J, leaving 9 bases between them. This CDR3 comprises 14 residues. DNA of the CDR3: TGCAGCGTTGAAGATGCCGGGCCGAACACTGAAGCTTTCTTT. Protein: CSVEDAGPNTEAFF.

This clone was picked up one time. The gene calls are TRBV27 and TRBJ2-1, with D possibly matching TRBD2 (5 bases). Trimming took 7 bases from V and 0 from J, leaving 10 bases between them. Germline CDR1 and CDR2: MNHEY and SMNVEV (reference sequence). The CDR3 is 14 amino acids. CDR3 residues: CASKFRDSYNEQFF. The CDR3 nucleotides read TGTGCCAGCAAATTCCGGGACTCCTACAATGAGCAGTTCTTC.

CDR3 DNA: TGTGCCAGCAGTGAACCCCGCAGGGGTGATTACGAGCAGTACTTC. Residues: CASSEPRRGDYEQYF. The V and J genes are TRBV2 and TRBJ2-7, with D possibly being TRBD1 (6 bases). Deletions cut 2 bases from V and 4 bases from J, with 15 bases between. CDR1 and CDR2 (germline): SNHLY, FYNNEI. This CDR3 is built from 15 residues.

This sequence joins TRBV28 and TRBJ1-5; possible D gene TRBD1, 6 bases. V lost 6 bases and J 5 bases, leaving 14 bases between the germline ends. Germline CDR1 MDHEN, CDR2 SYDVKM. There are 14 residues in the CDR3. This CDR3 reads CASSPTGNYQPQHF. DNA of the CDR3: TGTGCCAGCAGCCCCACAGGGAATTATCAGCCCCAGCATTTT.